This T cell receptor beta chain was sequenced during a study of shared clonotypes between healthy human individuals. Study background: Every donor yielded three CD4 naive, three CD4 memory, two CD8 naive and one CD8 memory plate. Study conclusions and caveats: Among the subsets, naive ones generally showed larger estimated richness than memory ones.

A remark on this clone: As yet, its antigen is unknown.

Trimming took 0 bases from V and 7 from J; bases not matched to a gene: 4. CDR3 length: 17 residues. CDR1 MGHRA and CDR2 YSYEKL come from the germline V gene. A CD45RA+ naive subset and a CD45RA-negative memory subset were split from CD4+ cells. Template for every sorted-subset replicate PCR totaled about 0.2 ug DNA, 25,000 to 30,000 T cell genomes. Generated by immunoSEQ multiplex PCR, the TCRdb table keeps only in-frame clones and is missing some. The sample yields about 1.1 million clones, 70% to 85% seen once. The specimen sequenced was memory CD4+ T cells from PBMCs. Stated subset: CD45RA-negative fraction. This clonotype was sampled from a man aged 18 to 35 in good health. Some clones in this sample may be carry-over from other donors' samples. The rearrangement uses TRBV4-1 and TRBJ2-4; 15 nucleotides line up with TRBD2. This chain's CDR3 is CASSQDRTSGRVNIQYF. For the CDR3, the DNA is TGCGCCAGCAGCCAAGATAGGACTAGCGGGAGGGTGAACATTCAGTACTTC.